This TCR beta chain stems from a study of cytomegalovirus exposure and HLA in healthy donors (dated by TCRdb to 2015 to 2018). Study-level background: In an earlier analysis of fewer than 750 of the donors, about 260 Gb of sequence data and 117 million unique TCR beta sequences from 150 million to 200 million T cells were reported. An early release that covered roughly 600 HLA-typed donors contained about 300 gigabases of sequencing data and about 84 million unique TCR sequences. The genetic ancestry cluster associated with self-reported Caucasian donors included roughly four fifths of the approximately 410 genotyped donors. The study aimed to test whether signatures of past pathogen exposure could be identified by cataloging public T cell receptors. Using immunosequencing, the study profiled T cell repertoires from approximately 700 subjects and related those repertoires to cytomegalovirus serostatus. Along with the approximately 650-subject first cohort, a separate validation cohort of some 130 different subjects was used. High-throughput TCR immunosequencing, statistical association of individual TCRs with disease status, and machine learning were combined to predict cytomegalovirus infection status. A later analysis re-analyzed previously published TCR beta repertoires from hundreds of donors and added high-resolution HLA genotyping to study TCR occurrence patterns. Rather than using new phenotypic data, the later analysis identified candidate immune exposures from TCR beta sequences and from how often those sequences occurred across donors. An earlier analysis of several hundred of the donors applied high-throughput TCR beta sequencing to assess whether each TCR beta V gene segment acted as functional or pseudogenic. Donor age, sex, ethnicity and CMV serostatus were collected together with the repertoire data. Genome-wide SNP genotypes for about 65% of the roughly 670 donors were used in a later genetic analysis, which treated that subset as a discovery cohort. Every discovery cohort repertoire had been produced on one sequencing platform. Class I and class II HLA loci were covered by the typing at four-digit resolution. Typing coverage varied by locus: roughly 620-640 donors for A, B, C, DRB1 and DQB1; approximately 560 for DQA1; 600 to 610 for DPA1; approximately 470 for DPB1. Roughly 5 DR-DQ haplotypes were handled as single units for association and clustering, since linkage in the cohort was strong. Among 350 to 400 genotyped donors of the cohort, an average of about 240,000 unique TCR beta nucleotide sequences were sequenced per donor, roughly 20% of them non-productive.

CDR1 and CDR2, per the germline V gene, are SGHTA and FQGNSA. From the cysteine through the phenylalanine, the CDR3 covers 15 amino acids. Only the CDR3 region is kept as DNA, spanning 45 bases read in frame from base 1. The cohort was made up of approximately 700 healthy bone marrow donors. Cohort members were all nominally healthy when sampled, although unrecorded immune exposures were likely present. Of the approximately 700 cohort members, 289 had positive CMV serostatus and about 330 had negative CMV serostatus, and CMV serostatus was not recorded for the donor. A peripheral blood sample was provided by each donor, and peripheral blood mononuclear cells were used for TCR beta sequencing. Genomic DNA was extracted from the blood cell samples with the Qiagen DNeasy Blood Extraction Kit. The library was obtained by the immunoSEQ multiplex PCR assay. A mixture of 60 forward primers for TCR Vbeta segments and 13 reverse primers for TCR Jbeta segments was used in the multiplex PCR. The CDR3 region of rearranged TCR beta genes was amplified from genomic DNA with a multiplex PCR assay. The Illumina HiSeq System was used to sequence the amplified TCR beta libraries as 87-base-pair reads. In the original analysis: In a later analysis, approximately 74 million unique TCR beta chains were counted across the 690 or so repertoires, and around 10 million of these chains were shared by at least two donors. Raw reads were error-corrected and collapsed into unique sequences with a nearest-neighbor algorithm that merged closely related sequences to remove PCR and sequencing errors. CDR3 sequences were aligned to IMGT reference sequences to assign V, D and J gene segments. Each retained sequence needed at least a six-nucleotide match to both a V gene segment and a J gene segment. A rearrangement counted as productive if the CDR3 had no stop codons and remained in frame with V and J, and every other rearrangement counted as non-productive. Following IMGT convention, CDR3 was defined as the stretch from the second conserved V-encoded cysteine up to the conserved J-encoded phenylalanine. In an earlier analysis of 500 to 650 of the donors, sequences lacking an unambiguous match to a single V gene segment were excluded. In an earlier analysis of roughly 600 of the donors, a V segment was called functional when productive rearrangements were above 56.7%, and segregating when the standard deviation between donors exceeded 5%. A statistical classification framework was developed to diagnose cytomegalovirus status using the catalog of TCR beta chain sequences. V and J gene assignment, in a later analysis, came from comparing TCR nucleotide sequences with IMGT/GENE-DB human TR gene sequences. In a later analysis, CDR3 sequences and most-parsimonious VDJ recombination scenarios were assigned using the TCRdist pipeline. A later analysis defined each TCR beta chain by its CDR3 amino acid sequence plus V-gene family, and excluded reads lacking a unique V-gene family. In a later analysis, some 600 highly shared, low-generation-probability nucleotide sequences were removed to address suspected cross-contamination and a sequencing artifact. For each public chain, a later analysis derived a clonal expansion index from normalized ranks of inferred template counts within each repertoire. A later analysis computed generation probabilities with a VDJ recombination model fitted to out-of-frame rearrangements, and checked the results against IGoR. In a later analysis, hypergeometric tests were used to score TCR-TCR, TCR-HLA and TCR-CMV co-occurrence, with a repertoire-size bias correction applied to TCR pairs. In a later analysis, false discovery rates were estimated by permuting HLA or CMV assignments 20 times. In a later analysis, co-occurring TCRs were grouped using DBSCAN, with TCRdist sequence similarity added in when clustering inside HLA-allele-positive subsets. Co-occurrence clustering excluded repertoires with fewer than 30,000 or more than 120,000 public chains, plus five with anomalous nucleotide sharing. TCRdb limited this immuneACCESS table to in-frame rearrangements with V and J called. A share of clones is missing; checked studies link under half to unresolved V genes, and the rest is unexplained. For V, J and clone size, that table is used; D and trimming come from the DNA. The sample profile shows roughly 45,000 clones; around 62% of them were found once. In total, the top ten clones hold roughly 9.4% of the sample.

As concerns this clone: Its recognized antigen is unknown. The sample holds no much larger clone one base away, and base qualities are not on file.

Study-wide conclusions, independent of this receptor: A group of highly shared sequence variants was considered likely to be a technical artifact of the sequencing pipeline. A few of the identified cytomegalovirus-associated TCR beta chains were confirmed in vitro to be specific for cytomegalovirus antigens. Most TCR sequences were observed very rarely across donors, whereas some public TCRs were present in many individuals. This cohort had only TCR beta chains sequenced, and the lack of alpha or paired-chain data limited which features could be detected. Some 15 rarely observed V segments, including chromosome 9 orphons, were excluded from the earlier analysis of about 500 of the donors because counts were too low. An association between a missense DCLRE1C variant and V-gene and J-gene trimming of TCR beta chains was found in a later genetic analysis and replicated in an independent cohort. Because HLA typing was unavailable for some donors at each locus, only the typed subset was used in association tests. A further reported finding was that TCR beta sequences accurately predicted the HLA-A and HLA-B alleles for most subjects in the first cohort. Some IMGT-functional V segments, including TRBV6-2 and TRBV6-3, could not be told apart with the 87-base-pair reads, so those segments were excluded. Correlated functional status among segregating V segments might be attributable to linkage disequilibrium, but an unknown experimental factor could not be ruled out. In a later genetic analysis, fewer N-insertions in productive TCRs were reported among donors in an Asian-associated ancestry cluster than the approximately 670-donor mean. The study listed 164 TCR beta chains as associated with cytomegalovirus. In a later analysis, most CMV-associated TCR beta chains were found to appear HLA-restricted, with HLA associations seemingly driven largely by CMV exposure. In a later analysis, the rate of TCR association differed among HLA loci, with DRB1 alleles having the most associated TCRs and HLA-C alleles having the fewest. According to a later analysis, parvovirus B19, influenza, CMV and Epstein-Barr virus appeared linked to several top co-occurrence clusters. Assigning TCR associations to individual alleles was difficult when HLA alleles, especially DR and DQ, strongly co-occurred. Presence/absence analyses assumed roughly uniform sequencing depth across donors, an assumption that may not hold. A later analysis associated about 17,000 TCR beta sequences with specific HLA alleles at a false discovery rate of 0.05. The classifier was reported to diagnose cytomegalovirus status with high specificity and sensitivity in both the original cohort and the validation cohort. An earlier analysis of approximately 540 of the donors showed that most TCR beta V segments appeared in productive rearrangements either about 87% or about 30% of the time, which broadly matched IMGT annotations. The only immune exposure information available for the cohort was CMV serostatus. It was suggested by the authors that the approach could potentially be generalized to other disease states and immunological phenotypes. Compared with equally common non-associated chains, HLA-associated TCR beta chains in a later analysis were more clonally expanded and had lower generation probabilities.

This chain is built from TRBV7-2 and TRBJ2-5; 7 bases in the junction line up with TRBD2. The DNA end is more similar to TRBJ2-7, so the J call may be wrong. This TCR came from a human donor in good health. The material sequenced was PBMCs. The encoded CDR3 is CASSLAGTNNYEQYF. Read as DNA, the sequence is TGTGCCAGCAGCTTAGCCGGGACTAACAACTACGAGCAGTACTTC.